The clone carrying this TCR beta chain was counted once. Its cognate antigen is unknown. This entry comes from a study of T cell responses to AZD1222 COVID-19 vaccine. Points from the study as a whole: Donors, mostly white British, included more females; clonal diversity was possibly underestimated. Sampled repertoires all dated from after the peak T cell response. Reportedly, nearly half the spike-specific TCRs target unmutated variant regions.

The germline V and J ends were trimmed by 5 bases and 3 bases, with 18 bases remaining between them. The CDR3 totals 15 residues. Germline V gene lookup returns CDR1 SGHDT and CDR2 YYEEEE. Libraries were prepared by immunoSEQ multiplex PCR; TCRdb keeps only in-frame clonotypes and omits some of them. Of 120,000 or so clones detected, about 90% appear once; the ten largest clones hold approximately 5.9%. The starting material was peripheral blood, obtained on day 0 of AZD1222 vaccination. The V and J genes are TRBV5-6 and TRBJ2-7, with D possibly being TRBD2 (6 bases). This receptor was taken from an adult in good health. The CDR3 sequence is CASSSGGPPFYEQYF. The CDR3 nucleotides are TGTGCCAGCAGTTCAGGAGGGCCCCCCTTCTACGAGCAGTACTTC. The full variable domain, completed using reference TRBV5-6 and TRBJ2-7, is DAGVTQSPTHLIKTRGQQVTLRCSPKSGHDTVSWYQQALGQGPQFIFQYYEEEERQRGNFPDRFSGHQFPNYSSELNVNALLLGDSALYLCASSSGGPPFYEQYFGPGTRLTVT.